This TCR beta chain was documented in a study of cytomegalovirus exposure and HLA in healthy donors. General study results and limits: High specificity and sensitivity for cytomegalovirus status were reported for the classifier.

The CDR3 length is 15 residues. V lost 5 bases to trimming and J lost 3 bases; unmatched junction nucleotides: 5. Germline lookup yields CDR1 MNHEY and CDR2 SVGAGI. Concerning this clone: Its antigen is not identified.

It was with 60 Vbeta and 13 Jbeta primers that the PCR ran. Here immunoSEQ multiplex PCR was the method, and the copy in TCRdb shows in-frame clones only, minus some. This sample has under 200,000 clones, with around 80% found just once. Donors sampled were nominally healthy, though unrecorded immune exposures were likely. The origin of this receptor is a man in his late teens or twenties in good health and CMV-seronegative. The material sequenced was PBMCs. The gene calls are TRBV6-5 and TRBJ1-5; the match to TRBD1 covers 9 bases. CDR3 amino acids: CASSPGTGFNQPQHF. The DNA for the CDR3 is TGTGCCAGCAGTCCCGGGACAGGGTTCAATCAGCCCCAGCATTTT.